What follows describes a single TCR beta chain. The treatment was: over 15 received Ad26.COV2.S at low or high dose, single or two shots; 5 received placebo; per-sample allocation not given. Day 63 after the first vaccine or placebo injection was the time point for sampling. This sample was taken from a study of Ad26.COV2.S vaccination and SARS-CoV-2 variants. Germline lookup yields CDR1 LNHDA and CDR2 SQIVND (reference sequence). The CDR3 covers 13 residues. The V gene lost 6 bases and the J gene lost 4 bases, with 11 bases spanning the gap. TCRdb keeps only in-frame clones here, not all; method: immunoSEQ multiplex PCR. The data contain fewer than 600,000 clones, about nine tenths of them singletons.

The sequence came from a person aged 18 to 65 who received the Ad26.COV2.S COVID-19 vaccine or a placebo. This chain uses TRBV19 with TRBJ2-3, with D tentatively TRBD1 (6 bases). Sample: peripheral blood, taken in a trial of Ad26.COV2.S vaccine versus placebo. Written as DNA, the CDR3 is TGTGCCAGTAGCCAGAACAGGGCAGATACGCAGTATTTT. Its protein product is CASSQNRADTQYF.